These T cell receptor beta chains were read from a single sample in a study of cytomegalovirus exposure and HLA in healthy donors. Only in-frame clones appear in the TCRdb table, and some are missing; sequencing was by immunoSEQ multiplex PCR. The sample contains fewer than 200,000 clones, roughly 80% of which appear only once. Sample: PBMCs. The receptors shown here come from a man aged 25 to 45 in good health and CMV-seronegative. The CDR3 runs from the conserved cysteine through the conserved F or W. Each record gives: J gene, clone size, V gene, D gene, CDR3 DNA, CDR3 protein. A D gene is named only where the DNA matches it firmly. Rows may omit the clone size; those that give it use once, few, many or a size class.

>TRBJ1-5|-|TRBV23-1|TRBD1
TGCGCCAGCAGACAGGGGTTGAGTCAGCCCCAGCATTTT
CASRQGLSQPQHF
>TRBJ2-7|-|TRBV19|-
TGTGCCAGCTACAACAGGGTTGTATACGAGCAGTACTTC
CASYNRVVYEQYF
>TRBJ2-3|-|TRBV15|-
TGTGCCACCAGCTGGGGCGGAACAGCAGACACAGATACGCAGTATTTT
CATSWGGTADTDTQYF
>TRBJ2-7|-|TRBV30|TRBD2
TGTGCCTGGAGGAGTCTAGCGGGAGGCATCTACGAGCAGTACTTC
CAWRSLAGGIYEQYF
>TRBJ1-2|few|TRBV2|-
TGTGCCAGCGGGGGGGGACGGAACTATGGCTACACCTTC
CASGGGRNYGYTF
>TRBJ2-3|-|TRBV9|-
TGTGCCAGCAGCGTAGCCGGTGGGGCCACAGATACGCAGTATTTT
CASSVAGGATDTQYF
>TRBJ1-3|-|TRBV6-1|-
TGTGCCAGCAGCCCTCCCGGGTCTGGAAACACCATATATTTT
CASSPPGSGNTIYF
>TRBJ1-1|-|TRBV5-5|-
TGTGCCAGCAGCTTGGCCAGGTTTATGAACACTGAAGCTTTCTTT
CASSLARFMNTEAFF
>TRBJ1-2|-|TRBV5-1|TRBD1
TGCGCCAGCAGCGCTCCGGACAGGGATAACTATGGCTACACCTTC
CASSAPDRDNYGYTF
>TRBJ1-3|once|TRBV6-1|TRBD1
TGTGCCAGCAGTTTGGGGACAGATGGAAACACCATATATTTT
CASSLGTDGNTIYF
>TRBJ2-5|few|TRBV5-1|TRBD2
TGCGCCAGCAGCCTGACCGGGACTAGTGAAGAGACCCAGTACTTC
CASSLTGTSEETQYF